Shown below are 9 T cell receptor beta chains from a single sample sequenced in a study of cytomegalovirus exposure and HLA in healthy donors. Sequencing used immunoSEQ multiplex PCR; TCRdb keeps in-frame clones, though not all of them. The sample shows tens of thousands of clones, roughly 90% of them seen only once. Input material: PBMCs. These receptors came from a woman aged 18 to 35 in good health and CMV-seronegative.

This chain links TRBV27 with TRBJ2-7; TRBD1 matches 7 bases. Trimming at V came to 6 bases and at J to 3 bases, leaving 8 bases not matched to a gene. Per the germline V gene, CDR1 is MNHEY and CDR2 is SMNVEV (reference sequence). The CDR3 is 14 residues long. The CDR3 here is CASSRRQGSYEQYF. The DNA of the CDR3 is TGTGCCAGCAGCCGTAGACAGGGTAGCTACGAGCAGTACTTC.

The genes are TRBV19 and TRBJ1-5; D remains ambiguous. Germline V gene sequence: CDR1 LNHDA, CDR2 SQIVND (reference sequence). The V and J ends lost 0 bases and 4 bases respectively, with 7 bases between them. The length of the CDR3 is 14 residues. CDR3 protein: CASSIDPFNQPQHF. Here the CDR3 DNA reads TGTGCCAGTAGTATAGACCCTTTTAATCAGCCCCAGCATTTT.

This chain connects TRBV5-1 to TRBJ2-5; possibly TRBD1 for D (5 bases). This CDR3 has 15 amino acids. Trimming removed 0 bases at V and 7 bases at J, with 16 bases between. Germline V gives CDR1 SGHRS, CDR2 YFSETQ. The DNA for the CDR3 is TGCGCCAGCAGCTTGGAAGGTGGCAGGGTCCGGACCCAGTACTTC. Residues: CASSLEGGRVRTQYF.

The V call is TRBV5-1, the J call TRBJ2-1, with unresolved D. Germline V lookup: CDR1 SGHRS, CDR2 YFSETQ. The CDR3 contains 15 residues. Deletions cut 2 bases from V and 0 bases from J, with 9 bases between. The CDR3 loop reads CASSFRNSSYNEQFF. CDR3 nucleotides: TGCGCCAGCAGCTTCAGGAATAGCTCCTACAATGAGCAGTTCTTC.

The chain has TRBV18 and TRBJ1-2; TRBD1 might be the D (5 bases). The CDR3 is 15 residues long. V was shortened by 3 bases and J by 3 bases, with 14 bases between the two germline ends. The germline V gene encodes CDR1 KGHSH and CDR2 LQKENI. The DNA of the CDR3 is TGTGCCAGCTCACCCGGGACTCCTTTTTACTATGGCTACACCTTC. Its protein is CASSPGTPFYYGYTF.

The rearrangement links TRBV6-5 to TRBJ2-2; 7 bases line up with TRBD2. The V gene end was trimmed by 0 bases and the J gene end by 0 bases; junction bases not matched to a gene: 1. Germline values: CDR1 MNHEY, CDR2 SVGAGI. The CDR3 contains 16 residues. The CDR3, as DNA: TGTGCCAGCAGTTACTCTGCGGGAGCGAACACCGGGGAGCTGTTTTTT. Translation gives CASSYSAGANTGELFF.

V and J are TRBV7-2 and TRBJ2-7; 7 bases are shared with TRBD2. With V trimmed by 5 bases and J by 2 bases, 6 bases remained unmatched. Germline V gives CDR1 SGHTA, CDR2 FQGNSA. This CDR3 comprises 14 residues. The chain's CDR3 is CASSNSGLAYEQYF. The CDR3 coding sequence is TGTGCCAGCAGCAATAGCGGACTAGCCTACGAGCAGTACTTC.

This rearrangement joins TRBV14 to TRBJ2-7; D unclear. CDR1 SGHDN and CDR2 FVKESK come from the germline V gene. This CDR3 contains 12 residues. The V end was cut by 5 bases, the J end by 3 bases, with 8 bases between. CDR3 DNA sequence: TGTGCCAGCAGCTCCATCATCTACGAGCAGTACTTC. Encoded protein: CASSSIIYEQYF.

V usage is TRBV6-5 and J usage is TRBJ2-1, with TRBD2 matching 12 bases. Germline V gene data show CDR1 as MNHEY and CDR2 as SVGAGI. V shed 6 bases and J 3 bases; nucleotides not matched to a gene: 3. The CDR3 consists of 15 residues. DNA for the CDR3: TGTGCCAGCAGCACGGGACTAGCGGGCTACAATGAGCAGTTCTTC. This codes for CASSTGLAGYNEQFF.